Sequencing of this TCR beta chain was carried out in a study of cytotoxic CD8 clonotypes in ibrutinib-treated CLL. Points from the study as a whole: Rare overall, public clonotypes shrank or held steady under therapy. Age-matched healthy donor levels were exceeded by baseline clonality, which tracked circulating CD8+ T-cell counts. The times at which samples were taken varied between sustained-remission and progressing patients.

Roughly 1.9 micrograms of genomic DNA (from cryopreserved PBMCs) were used for TCR beta libraries. The assay was immunoSEQ multiplex PCR, and TCRdb's table has in-frame clones only and misses some. The data contain 150,000 to 200,000 clones, 88% of them singletons. A word on this clone: The antigen is unknown.

The sequence was collected from a human donor with chronic lymphocytic leukemia. Here the sequenced sample was PBMCs, taken at disease progression, from a patient treated with ibrutinib.

The CDR3 protein is CASSFVRTDTQYF. The DNA for the CDR3 is TGTGCCAGCAGTTTTGTGAGGACAGATACGCAGTATTTT. This chain joins TRBV27 and TRBJ2-3; D gene ambiguous. The CDR3 has 13 residues. Germline loops: CDR1 MNHEY, CDR2 SMNVEV (reference sequence). The germline V and J ends were trimmed by 3 bases and 3 bases, with 7 bases remaining between them.